This TCR beta chain is from a study of T cell responses to AZD1222 COVID-19 vaccine. Study-wide findings and caveats: In a largely white British group with more females than males, clonal diversity was possibly underestimated. The study found vaccine-associated CD4 TCRs spanning spike, dominant at 160-218 and 743-854. An increase in Spike-specific TCR breadth and depth was observed after two AZD1222 doses. The peak T cell response came first, and repertoires were sampled only after it.

The length of the CDR3 is 13 residues. The V end lost 5 bases, the J end lost 5 bases, and 12 bases lay between the germline ends. Germline V gene lookup returns CDR1 LNHNV and CDR2 YYDKDF (reference sequence). Assay: immunoSEQ multiplex PCR; the TCRdb copy retains only in-frame clones and omits some. The sample includes about 110,000 clones, less than 90% of them seen just once. As for this clone: Its specificity is not known.

The receptor was derived from an adult in good health. The chain couples TRBV15 to TRBJ2-5, with no clear D. The sequences come from peripheral blood, collected on day 0 of AZD1222 vaccination. DNA for the CDR3: TGTGCCACCAGCGGTCGTCTCCGGGAGACCCAGTACTTC. This gives the protein CATSGRLRETQYF.